These 15 T cell receptor beta chains were all obtained from the same sample, sequenced in a study of blood T cell repertoires in COVID-19. Measured with immunoSEQ multiplex PCR; TCRdb has only the in-frame clones, and not every one. The sample yields fewer than 250,000 clones, around nine tenths seen once. Sequencing was performed on peripheral blood. These receptors all come from a man aged 25 to 40 with COVID-19, enrolled during active disease.

The chain couples TRBV11-2 to TRBJ2-5, with 13 positions matching TRBD2. CDR1 is SGHAT, CDR2 FQNNGV, per germline. The CDR3 runs 17 residues. The ends lost 3 bases at V and 2 bases at J; junction bases unmatched: 6. In DNA, the CDR3 is TGTGCCAGCAGCTTCGAAACGGGACTAGCGGGGCAAGAGACCCAGTACTTC. Protein sequence: CASSFETGLAGQETQYF.

The chain couples TRBV18 to TRBJ2-1, with 11 bases matching TRBD1. CDR3 length: 16 amino acids. CDR1 and CDR2 (germline): KGHSH, LQKENI. V was pared by 3 bases and J by 5 bases, with 6 bases of the junction left unmatched. CDR3 sequence: CASSPYRTGGHNEQFF. As DNA, the CDR3 is TGTGCCAGCTCACCCTACCGGACAGGGGGCCACAATGAGCAGTTCTTC.

The genes are TRBV5-6 and TRBJ2-1; D is possibly TRBD1 (7 bases). Germline assignment: CDR1 SGHDT and CDR2 YYEEEE. This CDR3 region has 15 residues. Trimming removed 1 base from V and 4 bases from J, with 12 bases in between. CDR3 DNA: TGTGCCAGCAGCTTGCCGACAGGGACTTACAATGAGCAGTTCTTC. Residues: CASSLPTGTYNEQFF.

V usage is TRBV5-5 and J usage is TRBJ2-1; TRBD2 matches at 11 bases. V was clipped by 4 bases and J by 7 bases; unmatched bases: 19. The CDR3 runs 19 residues. Per germline, CDR1 SGHKS and CDR2 YYEKEE (reference sequence). CDR3 region: CASSTLAGGPRAFRNEQFF. The CDR3 DNA sequence: TGTGCCAGCAGCACCCTAGCGGGGGGCCCGAGGGCGTTTCGGAATGAGCAGTTCTTC. The full variable domain, in which reference TRBV5-5 and TRBJ2-1 provide the parts outside the CDR3, is DAGVTQSPTHLIKTRGQQVTLRCSPISGHKSVSWYQQVLGQGPQFIFQYYEKEERGRGNFPDRFSARQFPNYSSELNVNALLLGDSALYLCASSTLAGGPRAFRNEQFFGPGTRLTVL.

For the CDR3, the DNA is TGCGCCAGCAGCCAAGATGGGTGGCCAGGGGGCTCTGGCTACACCTTC. It encodes CASSQDGWPGGSGYTF. The chain uses TRBV4-1 and TRBJ1-2; TRBD1 agrees at 8 bases. V was pared by 0 bases and J by 7 bases, with 10 bases of the junction left unmatched. The CDR3 extends over 16 amino acids. CDR1 is MGHRA, CDR2 YSYEKL, per germline.

This rearrangement joins TRBV19 to TRBJ1-1; D gene uncertain. The CDR3 runs to 13 residues. The V and J ends lost 6 bases and 0 bases respectively, with 8 bases between them. CDR1 is LNHDA and CDR2 is SQIVND in the germline V gene (reference sequence). The CDR3 reads CASRAEVNTEAFF. The CDR3 nucleotides are TGTGCCAGTAGGGCCGAAGTGAACACTGAAGCTTTCTTT. Full variable domain (rest looked up from reference TRBV19 and TRBJ1-1): DGGITQSPKYLFRKEGQNVTLSCEQNLNHDAMYWYRQDPGQGLRLIYYSQIVNDFQKGDIAEGYSVSREKKESFPLTVTSAQKNPTAFYLCASRAEVNTEAFFGQGTRLTVV.

This chain connects TRBV3-1 (or the pseudogene TRBV3-2) to TRBJ1-1; a possible D gene is TRBD1 (5 bases). The CDR3 is made up of 14 amino acids. Germline CDR1 and CDR2: LGHDT and YNNKEL (reference sequence). V was clipped by 3 bases and J by 1 base, with 9 bases between them. This CDR3 reads CASSQDTGNTEAFF. CDR3 DNA: TGTGCCAGCAGCCAGGATACAGGGAACACTGAAGCTTTCTTT.

The gene calls are TRBV3-1 (or the pseudogene TRBV3-2) and TRBJ1-1; possibly TRBD1 for D (6 bases). The CDR3 totals 15 residues. V was clipped by 3 bases and J by 1 base, with 12 bases between them. Germline values: CDR1 LGHDT, CDR2 YNNKEL (reference sequence). The CDR3 loop is CASSHHGGANTEAFF. The CDR3 coding sequence is TGTGCCAGCAGCCACCACGGGGGGGCGAACACTGAAGCTTTCTTT.

The CDR3 DNA reads as TGTGCCAGTACCACGCAGAACAATCAGCCCCAGCATTTT. Amino acids: CASTTQNNQPQHF. The rearrangement uses TRBV19 and TRBJ1-5; D is unresolved. CDR3 length: 13 amino acids. The germline V gene has CDR1 LNHDA and CDR2 SQIVND (reference sequence). Trimming cost V 7 bases and J 3 bases, with 10 bases left between them.

The chain employs TRBV5-1 and TRBJ2-3, with TRBD2 matching 11 bases. Germline V gene sequence: CDR1 SGHRS, CDR2 YFSETQ. Losses at the gene ends were 3 bases for V and 5 bases for J; bases not matched to a gene: 5. The CDR3 contains 15 residues. CDR3 sequence: CASSSSGGRGDTQYF. In DNA, the CDR3 is TGCGCCAGCAGCTCTAGCGGGGGGAGGGGAGATACGCAGTATTTT.

J is TRBJ1-2 and V is TRBV5-1, with D perhaps matching TRBD1 (5 bases). The V and J ends lost 0 bases and 10 bases respectively, with 13 bases between them. CDR1 SGHRS and CDR2 YFSETQ come from the germline V gene. This CDR3 spans 13 amino acids. CDR3 DNA sequence: TGCGCCAGCAGCTTGGTGACAGACGAACCCTACACCTTC. As protein: CASSLVTDEPYTF.

This clone was found once. This rearrangement joins TRBV5-5 to TRBJ2-5; 8 bases are a match to TRBD1. The CDR3 has 15 amino acids. Germline trimming cut 2 bases from V and 5 bases from J; bases unmatched to any gene: 8. CDR1 and CDR2 (germline): SGHKS, YYEKEE (reference sequence). The CDR3 reads CASSFRGRSGETQYF. The CDR3 DNA is TGTGCCAGCAGCTTCAGGGGGCGGTCCGGGGAGACCCAGTACTTC. Full variable domain (rest looked up from reference TRBV5-5 and TRBJ2-5): DAGVTQSPTHLIKTRGQQVTLRCSPISGHKSVSWYQQVLGQGPQFIFQYYEKEERGRGNFPDRFSARQFPNYSSELNVNALLLGDSALYLCASSFRGRSGETQYFGPGTRLLVL.

The chain recombines TRBV2 with TRBJ2-3; D is possibly TRBD2 (6 bases). With 2 bases removed from V and 2 bases from J, the gap between germline ends came to 14 bases. Germline CDR1 reads SNHLY; CDR2 reads FYNNEI. The length of the CDR3 is 16 residues. CDR3 amino acids: CASSERIGEDTDTQYF. The CDR3 DNA reads as TGTGCCAGCAGTGAACGGATTGGGGAGGACACAGATACGCAGTATTTT.

The chain carries TRBV25-1 and TRBJ2-2; D is perhaps TRBD1 (6 bases). The CDR3 loop spans 15 amino acids. CDR1 and CDR2 from the germline V gene are MGHDK and SYGVNS. The V end lost 1 base, the J end lost 3 bases, and 9 bases lay between the germline ends. CDR3 DNA sequence: TGTGCCAGCAGTGAATCAAACAGGGACACCGGGGAGCTGTTTTTT. This codes for CASSESNRDTGELFF.

The chain joins TRBV19 to TRBJ1-6; D is undetermined. V gave up 5 bases and J gave up 6 bases, with 11 bases separating them. Germline CDR1 LNHDA, CDR2 SQIVND (reference sequence). The CDR3 loop spans 14 amino acids. This chain's CDR3 is CASSERFGNSPLHF. The CDR3 DNA follows: TGTGCCAGTAGTGAGAGGTTTGGTAATTCACCCCTCCACTTT.